Each of the 32 T cell receptor beta chains below was sequenced from the same sample in a study of cytomegalovirus exposure and HLA in healthy donors. 60 Vbeta and 13 Jbeta primers were used in PCR. Some clones are missing from TCRdb's copy, which holds only in-frame ones; the method was immunoSEQ multiplex PCR. Of 200,000 to 250,000 clones in the sample, over 75% were seen once. Specimen: PBMCs. These TCRs come from a girl aged 2 to 9 in good health and CMV-seronegative.

This clone was counted between two and nine times. V is TRBV6-5 and J is TRBJ1-2; TRBD1 agrees at 8 bases. The CDR3 is made up of 14 amino acids. The V and J ends lost 5 bases and 4 bases, in that order; junction bases with no gene match: 6. Per the germline V gene, CDR1 is MNHEY and CDR2 is SVGAGI. DNA for the CDR3: TGTGCCAGCAGTCCGGGACAGGAACGCTATGGCTACACCTTC. Residues: CASSPGQERYGYTF.

This chain connects TRBV27 to TRBJ2-1, with a weak D call TRBD1 (6 bases). This CDR3 has 13 residues. The V gene's germline CDR1 is MNHEY and CDR2 SMNVEV (reference sequence). V lost 2 bases to trimming and J lost 8 bases, with 10 bases between them. CDR3 sequence: CASSLRQGHEQFF. CDR3 nucleotides: TGTGCCAGCAGTTTACGTCAGGGGCATGAGCAGTTCTTC.

The V and J genes are TRBV7-2 and TRBJ2-2; D is unclear. Looked up from germline, CDR1 is SGHTA and CDR2 is FQGNSA. The CDR3 covers 14 residues. Between the trimmed V and J ends, which lost 4 bases and 5 bases, there was a span of 11 bases. The CDR3 here is CASSSDSWTGELFF. The DNA of the CDR3 is TGTGCCAGCAGCTCAGACTCGTGGACCGGGGAGCTGTTTTTT.

The CDR3 reads CASSAPPGGGFYEQYF. The CDR3 nucleotides read TGTGCCAGCAGTGCCCCCCCGGGGGGGGGATTTTACGAGCAGTACTTC. V and J are TRBV25-1 and TRBJ2-7; 8 nucleotides match TRBD2. CDR1 and CDR2 (germline): MGHDK, SYGVNS. With 4 bases clipped from V and 4 bases from J, the junction kept 12 bases outside the gene matches. The CDR3 has 16 amino acids.

The CDR3 is CATPARDSETTGELFF. The CDR3 nucleotides are TGTGCCACCCCGGCCCGGGACTCGGAAACCACCGGGGAGCTGTTTTTT. The chain combines TRBV19 with TRBJ2-2; a weak D match, TRBD2 (6 bases). Per germline, CDR1 LNHDA and CDR2 SQIVND (reference sequence). Trimming removed 10 bases from V and 4 bases from J, with 22 bases in between. The CDR3 has 16 residues.

The chain carries TRBV5-3 and TRBJ2-7, with 8 bases aligning to TRBD1. TRBV5-3 is given ORF status, its function remaining uncertain. The CDR3 spans 15 residues. V lost 4 bases and J lost 0; bases outside the gene matches: 6. The CDR3 sequence: CARSQYRGSSYEQYF. The CDR3 nucleotides read TGTGCCAGAAGCCAATACAGGGGGAGCTCCTACGAGCAGTACTTC.

This sequence joins TRBV5-4 and TRBJ2-2; maybe TRBD1 (5 bases). The V end was cut by 0 bases, the J end by 0 bases, with 6 bases between. Germline V gives CDR1 SGHNT, CDR2 YYREEE (reference sequence). This CDR3 is built from 15 residues. CDR3 in amino acids: CASSLGQSNTGELFF. The CDR3 DNA sequence: TGTGCCAGCAGCTTGGGACAGTCGAACACCGGGGAGCTGTTTTTT.

V gene TRBV6-1 combines with J gene TRBJ2-3, with TRBD2 matching 12 bases. Germline V CDR1 and CDR2: MNHNS, SASEGT. V shed 2 bases and J 4 bases; nucleotides not matched to a gene: 1. This CDR3 has 15 residues. CDR3 sequence reads: CASSERLAGADTQYF. As DNA, the CDR3 is TGTGCCAGCAGTGAACGACTAGCGGGAGCAGATACGCAGTATTTT.

CDR3 sequence reads: CASSLGQGYGKETQYF. In DNA, the CDR3 is TGTGCCAGCAGCTTGGGACAGGGATATGGTAAAGAGACCCAGTACTTC. V usage is TRBV7-7 and J usage is TRBJ2-5, with 9 bases matching TRBD1. The CDR3 length is 16 residues. The V gene's germline CDR1 is SSHAT and CDR2 FNYEAQ (reference sequence). Trimming took 3 bases from V and 3 from J; bases not matched to a gene: 8.

This clone was seen more than once but under ten times. V gene TRBV5-6 combines with J gene TRBJ2-7, with TRBD2 matching 12 bases. The ends lost 0 bases at V and 0 bases at J; junction bases unmatched: 4. Germline CDR1 SGHDT, CDR2 YYEEEE. The CDR3 is 17 residues long. This CDR3 is CASSLVRTSGVSYEQYF. DNA for the CDR3: TGTGCCAGCAGCTTGGTTAGGACTAGCGGGGTCTCCTACGAGCAGTACTTC. Filled out from reference TRBV5-6 and TRBJ2-7, the complete variable domain reads DAGVTQSPTHLIKTRGQQVTLRCSPKSGHDTVSWYQQALGQGPQFIFQYYEEEERQRGNFPDRFSGHQFPNYSSELNVNALLLGDSALYLCASSLVRTSGVSYEQYFGPGTRLTVT.

V gene TRBV27 combines with J gene TRBJ2-6; D unclear. V was cut by 3 bases and J by 4 bases, with 4 bases left in between. CDR1 and CDR2 (germline): MNHEY, SMNVEV (reference sequence). The CDR3 runs to 13 residues. The CDR3 here is CASSLAGANVLTF. The CDR3 nucleotides read TGTGCCAGCAGTTTGGCAGGGGCCAACGTCCTGACTTTC. The variable domain in full, with the rest retrieved from reference TRBV27 and TRBJ2-6, is EAQVTQNPRYLITVTGKKLTVTCSQNMNHEYMSWYRQDPGLGLRQIYYSMNVEVTDKGDVPEGYKVSRKEKRNFPLILESPSPNQTSLYFCASSLAGANVLTFGAGSRLTVL.

This sequence joins TRBV6-5 and TRBJ2-7; 12 bases are a match to TRBD2. The germline V gene has CDR1 MNHEY and CDR2 SVGAGI. This CDR3 has 15 residues. V trimming: 4 bases; J trimming: 6 bases; junction bases outside the gene matches: 7. The CDR3 is CASSFTGLAGSEQYF. The CDR3 DNA is TGTGCCAGCAGTTTCACAGGACTAGCGGGATCCGAGCAGTACTTC.

V and J are TRBV25-1 and TRBJ2-5; 10 bases match TRBD2. The J segment lost 3 bases and the V segment lost 2 bases, leaving 6 bases of the junction unmatched. The germline gives CDR1 MGHDK, CDR2 SYGVNS. The CDR3 is made up of 16 amino acids. The CDR3 nucleotides are TGTGCCAGCAGTGAACGAATAGCGGGAGGAGAAGAGACCCAGTACTTC. Protein sequence: CASSERIAGGEETQYF.

This clone was recorded only once. This rearrangement joins TRBV27 to TRBJ2-5, with 8 bases fitting TRBD2. The DNA end is a closer match to TRBJ2-7, so the J assignment may be wrong. Germline CDR1 is MNHEY and CDR2 is SMNVEV (reference sequence). The CDR3 has 12 amino acids. The CDR3 loop reads CASSRGGYEQYF. The DNA for the CDR3 is TGTGCCAGCAGCCGCGGGGGGTACGAGCAGTACTTC.

The rearrangement joins TRBV10-3 to TRBJ2-2, with D unclear. Germline CDR1 is ENHRY and CDR2 is SYGVKD. V dropped 3 bases and J dropped 3 bases, with 5 bases sitting between them. CDR3 length: 13 residues. CDR3 in DNA: TGTGCCATCAGTGAACTTTACACCGGGGAGCTGTTTTTT. As protein: CAISELYTGELFF.

This chain uses TRBV5-1 with TRBJ2-1; a weak D match, TRBD1 (6 bases). CDR3 size: 17 residues. In germline, CDR1 is SGHRS, CDR2 YFSETQ. Deletions cut 0 bases from V and 0 bases from J, with 13 bases between. CDR3 sequence reads: CASSLGGQGSSYNEQFF. The CDR3 DNA sequence: TGCGCCAGCAGCTTGGGTGGCCAGGGGAGCTCCTACAATGAGCAGTTCTTC. Supplemented by reference TRBV5-1 and TRBJ2-1, the full variable domain reads KAGVTQTPRYLIKTRGQQVTLSCSPISGHRSVSWYQQTPGQGLQFLFEYFSETQRNKGNFPGRFSGRQFSNSRSEMNVSTLELGDSALYLCASSLGGQGSSYNEQFFGPGTRLTVL.

The rearrangement joins TRBV5-1 to TRBJ1-1, with TRBD1 matching 8 bases. From germline, CDR1 is SGHRS and CDR2 YFSETQ. V lost 2 bases and J lost 3; bases outside the gene matches: 6. CDR3 length equals 15 residues. CDR3 nucleotides: TGCGCCAGCAGCTTACAACAGGGGGTATACACTGAAGCTTTCTTT. It specifies CASSLQQGVYTEAFF.

The chain joins TRBV12-5 to TRBJ1-1, with TRBD1 identical over 7 bases. The V segment lost 6 bases and the J segment 1 base; nucleotides outside the gene matches: 2. From germline, CDR1 is LGHNT and CDR2 FRNRAP. This CDR3 spans 13 amino acids. Here the CDR3 DNA reads TGTGCTAGTGGGGCAGGGGGGAACACTGAAGCTTTCTTT. Residues: CASGAGGNTEAFF.

The chain combines TRBV30 with TRBJ1-2; D is unclear. V was trimmed by 1 base and J by 6 bases, leaving 12 bases between them. The CDR3 has 13 residues. The germline V gene has CDR1 GTSNPN and CDR2 SVGIG (reference sequence). This chain's CDR3 is CAWSDRSDNGYTF. The CDR3 bases are TGTGCCTGGAGTGACCGGTCCGATAATGGCTACACCTTC.

The CDR3 DNA sequence: TGTGCCAGCAGCGTAGATGTGACAGGCTCCTACGAGCAGTACTTC. It is translated as CASSVDVTGSYEQYF. The chain recombines TRBV9 with TRBJ2-7, with D tentatively TRBD1 (6 bases). Germline V gene lookup returns CDR1 SGDLS and CDR2 YYNGEE. The V end lost 0 bases, the J end lost 0 bases, and 10 bases lay between the germline ends. CDR3 length: 15 amino acids.

The rearrangement uses TRBV14 and TRBJ2-3, with 14 positions matching TRBD2. The germline CDR1 and CDR2 sequences are SGHDN and FVKESK. The CDR3 is 20 amino acids. V lost 2 bases to trimming and J lost 3 bases; unmatched junction nucleotides: 13. CDR3 sequence: CASSQFLGLGLAGGTDTQYF. CDR3 nucleotides: TGTGCCAGCAGCCAATTTTTAGGTCTCGGACTAGCGGGAGGAACAGATACGCAGTATTTT.

The sample holds a few counts of this clone. This chain uses TRBV6-5 with TRBJ2-2; D gene uncertain. Germline loops: CDR1 MNHEY, CDR2 SVGAGI. Trimming removed 6 bases from V and 6 bases from J, with 14 bases in between. The CDR3 spans 14 residues. DNA for the CDR3: TGTGCCAGCAGGAACGTGTTACGGTCCGGGGAGCTGTTTTTT. Translation gives CASRNVLRSGELFF.

V usage is TRBV7-6 and J usage is TRBJ2-2; the match to TRBD2 covers 11 bases. This CDR3 has 15 residues. With V trimmed by 7 bases and J by 5 bases, 6 bases remained unmatched. Looked up from germline, CDR1 is SGHVS and CDR2 is FNYEAQ. CDR3 DNA sequence: TGTGCCAGCACCCGATCTAGCGGGGGGACCGGGGAGCTGTTTTTT. It specifies CASTRSSGGTGELFF.

The rearrangement uses TRBV2 and TRBJ2-1; 10 positions agree with TRBD2. The V gene's germline CDR1 is SNHLY and CDR2 FYNNEI. With 4 bases clipped from V and 12 bases from J, the junction kept 6 bases outside the gene matches. The CDR3 loop spans 13 amino acids. CDR3 protein: CASSGKREGGQFF. CDR3 bases: TGTGCCAGCAGTGGAAAGCGGGAGGGCGGGCAGTTCTTC.

This chain links TRBV5-4 with TRBJ2-7; no clear D. From germline, CDR1 is SGHNT and CDR2 YYREEE (reference sequence). The CDR3 has 13 residues. Trimming took off 4 bases at V and 5 bases at J, with 13 bases between the two ends. The CDR3: CASSPSLSDEQYF. In nucleotides, the CDR3 is TGTGCCAGCAGCCCTTCCCTCAGCGACGAGCAGTACTTC.

The J gene is TRBJ1-1, the V gene TRBV5-6; no firm D call. Between the trimmed V and J ends, which lost 2 bases and 3 bases, there was a span of 8 bases. The CDR3 sequence is 13 residues long. CDR1 is SGHDT, CDR2 YYEEEE, per germline. CDR3 region: CASSLELDTEAFF. The CDR3 bases are TGTGCCAGCAGCTTAGAACTGGACACTGAAGCTTTCTTT.

This clone was seen only a few times. J is TRBJ1-5 and V is TRBV6-5; a weak D match, TRBD1 (6 bases). V lost 6 bases and J 2 bases, leaving 14 bases between the germline ends. This CDR3 region has 15 residues. Germline assignment: CDR1 MNHEY and CDR2 SVGAGI. This chain's CDR3 is CASRDPGVGNQPQHF. CDR3 DNA: TGTGCCAGCAGGGACCCAGGGGTTGGCAATCAGCCCCAGCATTTT.

The chain uses TRBV7-9 and TRBJ1-1, with D possibly being TRBD1 (5 bases). Germline lookup yields CDR1 SEHNR and CDR2 FQNEAQ (reference sequence). The germline V and J ends were trimmed by 5 bases and 4 bases, with 11 bases remaining between them. CDR3 length equals 13 residues. The chain's CDR3 is CASSKRTLTEAFF. The CDR3 DNA reads TGTGCCAGCAGCAAACGGACACTCACTGAAGCTTTCTTT.

The chain recombines TRBV9 with TRBJ1-1; D gene uncertain. Trimming pared 4 bases from V and 0 bases from J, leaving 16 bases between. Germline V gene sequence: CDR1 SGDLS, CDR2 YYNGEE. The CDR3 is 16 residues long. The CDR3 nucleotides are TGTGCCAGCAGCCCCGGGGTAGTTTACATGAACACTGAAGCTTTCTTT. Translated, it gives CASSPGVVYMNTEAFF.

The CDR3 bases are TGCGCCAGCAGCCCGGGACAGAGTTCCTACGAGCAGTACTTC. As protein: CASSPGQSSYEQYF. V is TRBV5-1 and J is TRBJ2-7; 7 bases line up with TRBD1. The CDR3 contains 14 residues. The germline gives CDR1 SGHRS, CDR2 YFSETQ. J gave up 1 base and V 4 bases, and 5 bases lay outside the gene matches.

A few counts support this clone. The chain uses TRBV4-1 and TRBJ1-5; tentative D call: TRBD1 (5 bases). The V end was cut by 4 bases, the J end by 5 bases, with 15 bases between. CDR1 is MGHRA, CDR2 YSYEKL, per germline. The CDR3 runs 15 residues. CDR3 loop: CASSRQGLGDQPQHF. The CDR3 DNA sequence: TGCGCCAGCAGCCGGCAGGGCCTGGGCGATCAGCCCCAGCATTTT.

The gene calls are TRBV6-1 and TRBJ2-2; 7 nucleotides line up with TRBD2. V shed 6 bases, J shed 3 bases, and the junction held 7 bases outside the gene matches. In germline, CDR1 is MNHNS, CDR2 SASEGT. This CDR3 region has 15 residues. The CDR3 loop reads CASSLLAADTGELFF. The CDR3 bases are TGTGCCAGCAGCCTCCTAGCGGCGGACACCGGGGAGCTGTTTTTT.